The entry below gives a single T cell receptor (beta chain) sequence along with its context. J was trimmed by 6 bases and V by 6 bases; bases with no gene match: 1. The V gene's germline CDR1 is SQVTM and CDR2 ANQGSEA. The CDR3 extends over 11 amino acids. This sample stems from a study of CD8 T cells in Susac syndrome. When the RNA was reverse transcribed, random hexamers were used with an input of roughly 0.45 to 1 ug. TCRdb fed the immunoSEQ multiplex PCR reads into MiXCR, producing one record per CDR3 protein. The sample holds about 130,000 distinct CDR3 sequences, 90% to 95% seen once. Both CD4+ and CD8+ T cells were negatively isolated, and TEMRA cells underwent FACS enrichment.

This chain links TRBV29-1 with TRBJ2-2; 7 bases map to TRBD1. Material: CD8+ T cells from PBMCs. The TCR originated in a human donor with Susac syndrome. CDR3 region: CSVTGAGELFF. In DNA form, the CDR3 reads TGCAGCGTAACAGGGGCCGGGGAGCTGTTTTTT.